This T cell receptor (beta chain) was sequenced during a study of metastatic and nonmetastatic thyroid tumors. At the level of the study: Samples came from malignant and benign thyroid patients, and repertoires were compared across blood and tumor or nodule tissue. Study conclusions and caveats: It was reported that TCR beta diversity was significantly higher in malignant thyroid tumors than benign nodules, in blood and tumor.

This clone was seen many times. No antigen is known for it. This CDR3 spans 14 amino acids. J lost 7 bases, V lost 1 base, and 6 bases had no gene match. Germline lookup yields CDR1 MGHDK and CDR2 SYGVNS. Until they underwent thyroid surgery, no patient had received any treatment. MiXCR was used by TCRdb to re-call the PCR reads. The sample holds 30,000 to 35,000 clones, about 15% seen once. The chain has TRBV25-1 and TRBJ2-5; 7 bases agree with TRBD2. The source is a female donor with papillary thyroid cancer or a benign thyroid nodule (not recorded which). Some clones in this sample may be carry-over from other donors' samples. Sequenced material: blood. CDR3 residues: CASSELAGWGTQYF. The CDR3 nucleotides are TGTGCCAGCAGTGAATTAGCGGGCTGGGGGACCCAGTACTTC.